The 28 T cell receptor beta chains listed next were all sequenced from one sample in a study of blood T cells in healthy people across ages. PCR was performed a second time for 7 to 11 cycles using a sample-barcoded 5' primer and a J-beta primer mix. One entry per CDR3 protein, called by TCRdb with MiXCR from the 5' RACE reads. Of 790,000 or so distinct CDR3 sequences listed, about half were seen once; the top ten hold less than 20%. Sequencing input: blood. The receptors shown here come from an elderly man in good health.

In this sample, this clonotype turned up a few times. The chain combines TRBV9 with TRBJ2-1; 7 bases are shared with TRBD2. The CDR3 consists of 16 residues. The ends lost 2 bases at V and 3 bases at J; junction bases unmatched: 8. Germline CDR1 is SGDLS and CDR2 is YYNGEE. Written as DNA, the CDR3 is TGTGCCAGCAGCGTTCTCGCTGGCGGGAGCTACAATGAGCAGTTCTTC. Its translation is CASSVLAGGSYNEQFF. The whole variable domain, remainder taken from reference TRBV9 and TRBJ2-1, is DSGVTQTPKHLITATGQRVTLRCSPRSGDLSVYWYQQSLDQGLQFLIQYYNGEERAKGNILERFSAQQFPDLHSELNLSSLELGDSALYFCASSVLAGGSYNEQFFGPGTRLTVL.

This clonotype was seen at least ten times. The CDR3 DNA sequence: TGTGCCAGCAGTTACTCGATCCCTAGCGGGACGGTGGGAAATGAGCAGTTCTTC. This gives the protein CASSYSIPSGTVGNEQFF. J is TRBJ2-1 and V is TRBV6-2 or TRBV6-3; 9 nucleotides agree with TRBD2. The CDR3 runs to 18 residues. Germline V gives CDR1 MNHEY, CDR2 SVGEGT. The ends lost 0 bases at V and 7 bases at J; junction bases unmatched: 13.

This clonotype was seen a few times. This CDR3 reads CASSRSGSGTGELFF. CDR3 DNA: TGTGCCAGCAGTCGTAGCGGGAGCGGCACCGGGGAGCTGTTTTTT. This rearrangement joins TRBV3-1 to TRBJ2-2; 9 nucleotides match TRBD2. With V trimmed by 6 bases and J by 4 bases, 6 bases remained unmatched. The CDR3 extends over 15 amino acids. The germline V gene has CDR1 LGHDT and CDR2 YNNKEL (reference sequence).

This clonotype was picked up a small number of times. The chain is built from TRBV5-1 and TRBJ2-3, with 9 bases lining up with TRBD1. Germline loops: CDR1 SGHRS, CDR2 YFSETQ. The CDR3 spans 15 residues. After removal of 0 bases from V and 6 bases from J, the junction contained 5 bases not matched to a gene. The DNA for the CDR3 is TGCGCCAGCAGCTTGGAAACAGGGGGCCCCGATACGCAGTATTTT. Protein sequence: CASSLETGGPDTQYF.

At least ten counts were recorded for this clonotype. V gene TRBV7-2 combines with J gene TRBJ2-5; D ambiguous. Germline-derived CDR1 and CDR2 are SGHTA and FQGNSA. CDR3 size: 14 residues. Trimming left V 6 bases short and J 5 bases short, with 16 bases between. CDR3 amino acids: CASRYQKIGETQYF. The CDR3 nucleotides are TGTGCCAGCAGATACCAAAAAATAGGGGAGACCCAGTACTTC.

There are many counts of this clonotype. This rearrangement joins TRBV12-3 or TRBV12-4 to TRBJ2-7; 8 bases map to TRBD2. V dropped 2 bases and J dropped 4; count of bases not matched to a gene: 7. CDR3 length: 15 amino acids. The CDR3 protein is CASSLSAGGTYEQYF. CDR3 in DNA: TGTGCCAGCAGTTTATCCGCGGGAGGCACGTACGAGCAGTACTTC.

The chain has TRBV15 and TRBJ2-5, with unresolved D. The CDR3 is made up of 13 amino acids. V lost 0 bases and J lost 5, with 7 bases in between. Per germline, CDR1 LNHNV and CDR2 YYDKDF (reference sequence). CDR3 region: CATSRDRKETQYF. CDR3 bases: TGTGCCACCAGCAGAGATCGGAAGGAGACCCAGTACTTC.

The rearrangement links TRBV28 to TRBJ2-7; the match to TRBD1 covers 9 bases. J gave up 0 bases and V 6 bases, and 6 bases lay outside the gene matches. The CDR3 totals 15 residues. CDR1 and CDR2 (germline): MDHEN, SYDVKM. CDR3 loop: CASSRTGANSYEQYF. In DNA form, the CDR3 reads TGTGCCAGCAGCCGGACAGGGGCAAACTCCTACGAGCAGTACTTC.

This clonotype was recorded once. The J gene is TRBJ2-7, the V gene TRBV7-8, with TRBD2 matching over 16 bases. The end of the DNA is better explained by TRBJ2-5, so the J call may be wrong. From germline, CDR1 is SGHVS and CDR2 FQNEAQ. The CDR3 loop spans 19 amino acids. The CDR3 coding sequence is TGTGCCAGCAGCCCTACCGGGACTAGCGGGAGGGGGGTTGGAGAGACCCAGTACTTC. Its translation is CASSPTGTSGRGVGETQYF.

This chain connects TRBV20-1 to TRBJ2-7; D possibly corresponds to TRBD2 (5 bases). Trimming removed 3 bases from V and 1 base from J, with 13 bases in between. Germline assignment: CDR1 DFQATT and CDR2 SNEGSKA (reference sequence). This CDR3 region has 14 residues. CDR3 protein: CSASDARGSYEQYF. The CDR3 nucleotides read TGCAGTGCTAGCGATGCGAGAGGGTCCTACGAGCAGTACTTC.

This clonotype was detected once. This chain uses TRBV3-1 with TRBJ2-7; no clear D. V lost 4 bases, J lost 6 bases, and 7 bases lay in between. From germline, CDR1 is LGHDT and CDR2 YNNKEL (reference sequence). The CDR3 is 11 residues long. The CDR3 coding sequence is TGTGCCAGCAGCCGACCGGGCGAGCAGTACTTC. Translation: CASSRPGEQYF.

This clonotype was recorded a few times. At one end, the junction sequence differs from germline, possibly due to a read error. V and J are TRBV29-1 and TRBJ2-3, with 10 bases aligning to TRBD1. The germline CDR1 and CDR2 sequences are SQVTM and ANQGSEA. The CDR3 is 16 amino acids. CDR3 nucleotides: TGCAGCGTTTCCTCCCCGGGACAGGGGAGCACGGATACGCAGTATTTT. As protein: CSVSSPGQGSTDTQYF.

This clonotype was picked up a small number of times. The rearrangement joins TRBV27 to TRBJ2-7, with D tentatively TRBD2 (6 bases). Germline-derived CDR1 and CDR2 are MNHEY and SMNVEV (reference sequence). The V and J ends lost 5 bases and 2 bases respectively, with 16 bases between them. The CDR3 runs to 15 residues. For the CDR3, the DNA is TGTGCCAGCAGTCGGGGGACGGGTGCAACCTACGAGCAGTACTTC. This encodes CASSRGTGATYEQYF.

There are a few counts of this clonotype. This sequence joins TRBV6-1 and TRBJ1-2; no firm D call. Per germline, CDR1 MNHNS and CDR2 SASEGT. This CDR3 comprises 14 residues. Trimming took off 6 bases at V and 2 bases at J, with 13 bases between the two ends. DNA for the CDR3: TGTGCCAGCAGCCGCGGGCGGGCGAACTATGGCTACACCTTC. Translation gives CASSRGRANYGYTF.

V gene TRBV27 combines with J gene TRBJ1-2; perhaps TRBD1 as D (6 bases). Germline V lookup: CDR1 MNHEY, CDR2 SMNVEV (reference sequence). CDR3 size: 14 residues. The ends were cut back, 6 bases at V and 6 bases at J, with 17 bases in the middle. The CDR3 region has the DNA TGTGCCAGCAGCTCCCGAACAGGGTATAATGGCTACACCTTC. This translates into CASSSRTGYNGYTF.

The V call is TRBV27, the J call TRBJ2-3; the match to TRBD2 covers 7 bases. There are 15 residues in the CDR3. V was pared by 6 bases and J by 2 bases, with 8 bases of the junction left unmatched. Germline CDR1 and CDR2: MNHEY and SMNVEV (reference sequence). The CDR3 region has the DNA TGTGCCAGCAGCCCGGAACTAGCGCCCACAGATACGCAGTATTTT. Its protein product is CASSPELAPTDTQYF.

This clonotype came up a few times. The V call is TRBV7-3, the J call TRBJ1-6; D is unclear. The V gene's germline CDR1 is SGHTA and CDR2 FQGTGA. This CDR3 is 15 amino acids long. Trimming cost V 1 base and J 7 bases, with 11 bases left between them. The CDR3 sequence: CASSLNGPINSPLHF. CDR3 DNA sequence: TGTGCCAGCAGCTTAAACGGACCGATAAATTCACCCCTCCACTTT.

This clonotype was seen more than once but under ten times. This sequence joins TRBV6-5 and TRBJ2-1; 7 positions agree with TRBD2. V lost 0 bases to trimming and J lost 4 bases; unmatched junction nucleotides: 6. Germline V gene sequence: CDR1 MNHEY, CDR2 SVGAGI. This CDR3 has 16 residues. CDR3: CASSYSPSGGYNEQFF. CDR3 DNA: TGTGCCAGCAGTTACTCCCCTAGCGGAGGTTACAATGAGCAGTTCTTC.

The chain is built from TRBV30 and TRBJ2-3, with 8 bases matching TRBD2. The CDR3 sequence is 16 residues long. The germline V gene encodes CDR1 GTSNPN and CDR2 SVGIG (reference sequence). The V segment lost 4 bases and the J segment 5 bases; nucleotides outside the gene matches: 14. The CDR3 bases are TGTGCCTGGACAGAGAAAATTGGACTAGCTGGAGATACGCAGTATTTT. The encoded protein is CAWTEKIGLAGDTQYF. The variable domain in full, with the rest retrieved from reference TRBV30 and TRBJ2-3, is SQTIHQWPATLVQPVGSPLSLECTVEGTSNPNLYWYRQAAGRGLQLLFYSVGIGQISSEVPQNLSASRPQDRQFILSSKKLLLSDSGFYLCAWTEKIGLAGDTQYFGPGTRLTVL.

The V gene is TRBV5-1, the J gene TRBJ2-3, with 9 bases fitting TRBD2. Losses at the gene ends were 8 bases for V and 0 bases for J; bases not matched to a gene: 4. Germline V gives CDR1 SGHRS, CDR2 YFSETQ. The CDR3 extends over 14 amino acids. The CDR3 spells CASATSGSTDTQYF. In nucleotides, the CDR3 is TGCGCCAGTGCTACTAGCGGGAGCACAGATACGCAGTATTTT. The complete variable domain, with remaining parts taken from reference TRBV5-1 and TRBJ2-3, reads KAGVTQTPRYLIKTRGQQVTLSCSPISGHRSVSWYQQTPGQGLQFLFEYFSETQRNKGNFPGRFSGRQFSNSRSEMNVSTLELGDSALYLCASATSGSTDTQYFGPGTRLTVL.

The rearrangement links TRBV27 to TRBJ2-6, with 7 bases matching TRBD1. Germline CDR1 and CDR2: MNHEY and SMNVEV (reference sequence). Trimming at V came to 2 bases and at J to 0 bases, leaving 7 bases not matched to a gene. The CDR3 totals 18 residues. The CDR3 nucleotides read TGTGCCAGCAGTTTACGGACAGGAAGTTACTCTGGGGCCAACGTCCTGACTTTC. The encoded protein is CASSLRTGSYSGANVLTF. Drawing the rest from reference TRBV27 and TRBJ2-6, the complete variable domain is EAQVTQNPRYLITVTGKKLTVTCSQNMNHEYMSWYRQDPGLGLRQIYYSMNVEVTDKGDVPEGYKVSRKEKRNFPLILESPSPNQTSLYFCASSLRTGSYSGANVLTFGAGSRLTVL.

This clonotype was observed a few times. The J gene is TRBJ2-7, the V gene TRBV28, with 14 bases lining up with TRBD2. The germline gives CDR1 MDHEN, CDR2 SYDVKM. V lost 5 bases and J lost 0; bases outside the gene matches: 12. The CDR3 is made up of 19 amino acids. The CDR3 DNA sequence: TGTGCCAGCAGTCCCCTGCTCGCCGGGACTAGCGGGAGCTCCTACGAGCAGTACTTC. Translating it yields CASSPLLAGTSGSSYEQYF. Variable domain in full (rest from reference TRBV28 and TRBJ2-7): DVKVTQSSRYLVKRTGEKVFLECVQDMDHENMFWYRQDPGLGLRLIYFSYDVKMKEKGDIPEGYSVSREKKERFSLILESASTNQTSMYLCASSPLLAGTSGSSYEQYFGPGTRLTVT.

This sequence joins TRBV7-3 and TRBJ2-5, with 9 bases lining up with TRBD2. The J call could be wrong; TRBJ2-7 is a better fit for the DNA end. There are 15 residues in the CDR3. The germline CDR1 and CDR2 sequences are SGHTA and FQGTGA. In nucleotides, the CDR3 is TGTGCCAGCAGCCTCTATAGCGGGAGTCAGGACGAGCAGTACTTC. Residues: CASSLYSGSQDEQYF.

This clonotype came up many times. The chain couples TRBV20-1 to TRBJ2-1; TRBD1 might be the D (5 bases). The CDR3 extends over 14 amino acids. Germline lookup yields CDR1 DFQATT and CDR2 SNEGSKA (reference sequence). V gave up 3 bases and J gave up 4 bases, with 13 bases separating them. The CDR3 spells CSASGRGAYNEQFF. The DNA of the CDR3 is TGCAGTGCTAGTGGGCGTGGGGCTTACAATGAGCAGTTCTTC.

V gene TRBV14 combines with J gene TRBJ2-7; either TRBD1 or TRBD2 may fit D (5 bases each). Germline CDR1 is SGHDN and CDR2 is FVKESK. This CDR3 has 13 residues. The germline V and J ends were trimmed by 2 bases and 4 bases, with 9 bases remaining between them. CDR3 DNA sequence: TGTGCCAGCAGCCAACCGTGGGGGTACGAGCAGTACTTC. Amino acid sequence: CASSQPWGYEQYF.

This clonotype was seen a few times. The chain couples TRBV20-1 to TRBJ2-1, with D possibly matching TRBD2 (7 bases). V shed 0 bases and J shed 4 bases, with 25 bases lying between them. The CDR3 is 19 amino acids. CDR1 is DFQATT, CDR2 SNEGSKA, per germline (reference sequence). The CDR3 loop reads CSARDGGRGGSGRYNEQFF. CDR3 DNA sequence: TGCAGTGCTAGAGATGGCGGCAGGGGCGGTAGCGGGCGTTACAATGAGCAGTTCTTC.

The V call is TRBV5-1, the J call TRBJ2-1; D is uncertain. Germline CDR1 reads SGHRS; CDR2 reads YFSETQ. CDR3 length equals 13 residues. Trimming took 4 bases from V and 1 from J, leaving 6 bases between them. The CDR3 loop is CASSIQSYNEQFF. The CDR3 coding sequence is TGCGCCAGCAGCATACAGTCCTACAATGAGCAGTTCTTC.

This clonotype was seen more than once but under ten times. The genes are TRBV27 and TRBJ2-1; 8 nucleotides line up with TRBD1. Germline assignment: CDR1 MNHEY and CDR2 SMNVEV (reference sequence). CDR3 size: 16 residues. With 4 bases clipped from V and 4 bases from J, the junction kept 9 bases outside the gene matches. Here the CDR3 reads CASSSIDRGGYNEQFF. The CDR3 coding sequence is TGTGCCAGCAGTTCCATCGACAGGGGCGGTTACAATGAGCAGTTCTTC.